This T cell receptor (beta chain) was captured in a study of T cell changes during pregnancy in multiple sclerosis (dated by TCRdb to about 2019). In terms of the full investigation: The study examined how the T cell repertoire changed over the course of pregnancy in women with multiple sclerosis.

With respect to this clone: It has no known antigen specificity. Base qualities are not provided; no much larger clone lies one nucleotide away.

Germline trimming: 3 bases from V, 0 bases from J; junction bases outside gene matches: 2. The CDR3 spans 15 residues, from the cysteine through the phenylalanine. The only DNA kept is the CDR3, 45 bases in frame from the first base. From a lookup of the germline V gene, CDR1 and CDR2 are SGDLS and YYNGEE. The library was produced with the immunoSEQ multiplex PCR assay. The clones in this table, taken by TCRdb from immuneACCESS, are in-frame only. Not every clone is retained; where verified, under half of the shortfall comes from an unresolved V gene, and the cause of the rest is unknown. The sample has 20,000 to 25,000 clones on record, around 89% of them singletons. The top ten clonotypes cover roughly 6.9% of the sample.

Sequenced material: CD8+ T cells from peripheral blood mononuclear cells, taken in the first trimester of pregnancy. This clonotype originated in a female donor with multiple sclerosis, enrolled in a pregnancy study. Rearrangement joined TRBV9 to TRBJ2-3; TRBD2 agrees with 9 junctional bases. Read as DNA, the sequence is TGTGCCAGCAGCGCAGGACTAGCGAGCACAGATACGCAGTATTTT. It encodes CASSAGLASTDTQYF. This CDR3, with the reference TRBV9 and TRBJ2-3 proteins standing in past its ends, gives the full variable domain DSGVTQTPKHLITATGQRVTLRCSPRSGDLSVYWYQQSLDQGLQFLIQYYNGEERAKGNILERFSAQQFPDLHSELNLSSLELGDSALYFCASSAGLASTDTQYFGPGTRLTVL.